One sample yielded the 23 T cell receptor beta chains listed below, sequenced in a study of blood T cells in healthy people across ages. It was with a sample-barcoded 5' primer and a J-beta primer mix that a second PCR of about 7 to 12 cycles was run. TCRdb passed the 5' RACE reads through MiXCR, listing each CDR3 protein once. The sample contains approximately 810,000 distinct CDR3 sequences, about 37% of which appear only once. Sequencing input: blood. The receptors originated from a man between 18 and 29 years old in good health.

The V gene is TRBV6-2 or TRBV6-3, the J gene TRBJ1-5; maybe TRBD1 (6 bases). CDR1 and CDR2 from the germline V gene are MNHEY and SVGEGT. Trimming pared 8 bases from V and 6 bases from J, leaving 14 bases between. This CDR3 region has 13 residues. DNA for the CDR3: TGTGCCAGCGGGCACAGGGACCGTCAGCCCCAGCATTTT. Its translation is CASGHRDRQPQHF.

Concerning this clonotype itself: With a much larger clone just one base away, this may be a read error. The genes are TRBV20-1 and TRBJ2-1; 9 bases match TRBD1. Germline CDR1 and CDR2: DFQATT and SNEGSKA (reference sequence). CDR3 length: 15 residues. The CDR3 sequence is CSARGTGDSYKEQFF. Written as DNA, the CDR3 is TGCAGTGCTAGAGGGACAGGGGATTCCTACAAGGAGCAGTTCTTC.

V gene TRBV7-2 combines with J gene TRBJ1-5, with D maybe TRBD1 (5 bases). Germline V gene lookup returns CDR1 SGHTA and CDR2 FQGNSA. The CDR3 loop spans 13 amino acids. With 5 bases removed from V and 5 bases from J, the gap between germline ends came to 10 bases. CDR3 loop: CASSGMGDQPQHF. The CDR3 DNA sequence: TGTGCCAGCAGCGGAATGGGGGATCAGCCCCAGCATTTT.

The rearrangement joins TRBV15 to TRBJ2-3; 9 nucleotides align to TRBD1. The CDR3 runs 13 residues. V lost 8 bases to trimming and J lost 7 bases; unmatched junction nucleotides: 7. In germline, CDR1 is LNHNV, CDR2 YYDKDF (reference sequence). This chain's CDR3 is CATGTGGGYTQYF. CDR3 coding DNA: TGTGCCACCGGTACAGGGGGCGGGTATACGCAGTATTTT.

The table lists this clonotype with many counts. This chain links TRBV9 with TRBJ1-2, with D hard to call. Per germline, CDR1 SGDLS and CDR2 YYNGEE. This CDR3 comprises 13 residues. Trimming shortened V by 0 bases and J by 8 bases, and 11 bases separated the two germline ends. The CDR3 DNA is TGTGCCAGCAGCGTAGAAGCCAATGGGGGCTACACCTTC. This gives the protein CASSVEANGGYTF.

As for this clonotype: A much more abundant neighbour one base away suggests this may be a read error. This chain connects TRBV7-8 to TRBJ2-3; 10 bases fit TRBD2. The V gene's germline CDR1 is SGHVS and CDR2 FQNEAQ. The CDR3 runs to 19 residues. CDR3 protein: CASSLRASGGDGRTETQYF. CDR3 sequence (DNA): TGTGCCAGCAGCTTACGGGCGAGCGGGGGGGATGGTCGCACAGAGACGCAGTATTTT.

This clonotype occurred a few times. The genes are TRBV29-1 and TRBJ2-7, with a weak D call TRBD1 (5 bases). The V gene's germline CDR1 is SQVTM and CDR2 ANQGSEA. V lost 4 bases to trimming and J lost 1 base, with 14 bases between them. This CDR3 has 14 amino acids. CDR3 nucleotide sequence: TGCAGCGTTGGCCCCAGGGTGGGGTCCTACGAGCAGTACTTC. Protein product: CSVGPRVGSYEQYF.

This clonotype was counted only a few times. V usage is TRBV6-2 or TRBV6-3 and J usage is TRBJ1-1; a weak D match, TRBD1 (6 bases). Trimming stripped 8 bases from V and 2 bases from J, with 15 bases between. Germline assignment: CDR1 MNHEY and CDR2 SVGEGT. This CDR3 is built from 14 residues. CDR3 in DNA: TGTGCCAGCGGGGGATGGGACACAAACACTGAAGCTTTCTTT. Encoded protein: CASGGWDTNTEAFF.

CDR3 in DNA: TGTGCCAGCAGCTTAATTACAGGCGCAACAACGGCCCAGCATTTT. Amino acid sequence: CASSLITGATTAQHF. This chain joins TRBV7-8 and TRBJ1-5; D might be TRBD1 (5 bases). The CDR3 runs 15 residues. Trimming pared 2 bases from V and 11 bases from J, leaving 19 bases between. Germline CDR1 SGHVS, CDR2 FQNEAQ.

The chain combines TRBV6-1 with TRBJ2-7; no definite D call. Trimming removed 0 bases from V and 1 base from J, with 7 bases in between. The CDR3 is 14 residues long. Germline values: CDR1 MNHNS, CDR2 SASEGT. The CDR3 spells CASSEALQSYEQYF. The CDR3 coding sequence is TGTGCCAGCAGTGAAGCACTTCAATCCTACGAGCAGTACTTC.

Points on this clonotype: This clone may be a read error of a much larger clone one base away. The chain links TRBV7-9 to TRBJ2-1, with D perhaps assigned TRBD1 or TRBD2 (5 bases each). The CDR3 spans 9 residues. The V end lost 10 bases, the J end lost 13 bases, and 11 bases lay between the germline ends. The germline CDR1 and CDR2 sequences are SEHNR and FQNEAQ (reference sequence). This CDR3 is CATFGDQFF. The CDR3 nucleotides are TGTGCCACATTCGGGGACCAGTTCTTC.

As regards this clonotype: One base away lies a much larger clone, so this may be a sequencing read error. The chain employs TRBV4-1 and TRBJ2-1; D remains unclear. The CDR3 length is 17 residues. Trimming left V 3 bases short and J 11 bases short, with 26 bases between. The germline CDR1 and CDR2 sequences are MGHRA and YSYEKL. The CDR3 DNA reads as TGCGCCAGCAGCCATCAGGCGGTGGCAGCTGGGCTTAATAAGCAGTTCTTC. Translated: CASSHQAVAAGLNKQFF.

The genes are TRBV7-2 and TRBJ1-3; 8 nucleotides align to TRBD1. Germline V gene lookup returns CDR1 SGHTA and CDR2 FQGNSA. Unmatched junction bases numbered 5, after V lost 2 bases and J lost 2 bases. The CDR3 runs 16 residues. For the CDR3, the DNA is TGTGCCAGCAGCTTAATGCAGGGGGCGACTGGAAACACCATATATTTT. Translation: CASSLMQGATGNTIYF.

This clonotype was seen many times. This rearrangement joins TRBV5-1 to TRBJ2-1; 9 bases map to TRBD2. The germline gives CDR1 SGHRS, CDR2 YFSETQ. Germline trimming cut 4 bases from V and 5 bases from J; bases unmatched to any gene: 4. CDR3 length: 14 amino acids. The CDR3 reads CASSGGGAHNEQFF. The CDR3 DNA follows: TGCGCCAGCAGCGGCGGGGGGGCCCACAATGAGCAGTTCTTC. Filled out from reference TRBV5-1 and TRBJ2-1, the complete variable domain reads KAGVTQTPRYLIKTRGQQVTLSCSPISGHRSVSWYQQTPGQGLQFLFEYFSETQRNKGNFPGRFSGRQFSNSRSEMNVSTLELGDSALYLCASSGGGAHNEQFFGPGTRLTVL.

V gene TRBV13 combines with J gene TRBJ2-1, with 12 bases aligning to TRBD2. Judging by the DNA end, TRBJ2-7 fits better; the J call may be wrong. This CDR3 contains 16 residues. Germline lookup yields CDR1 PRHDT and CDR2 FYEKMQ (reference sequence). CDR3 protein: CASSMTSGGTYNEQYF. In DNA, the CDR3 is TGTGCCAGCAGCATGACTAGCGGGGGAACGTACAATGAGCAGTACTTC.

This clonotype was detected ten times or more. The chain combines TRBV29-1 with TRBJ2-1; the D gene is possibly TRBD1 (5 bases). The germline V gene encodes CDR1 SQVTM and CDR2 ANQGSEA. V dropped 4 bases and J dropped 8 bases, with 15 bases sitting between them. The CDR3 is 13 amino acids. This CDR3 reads CSVGDRATHEQFF. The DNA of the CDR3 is TGCAGCGTTGGAGACAGAGCAACACATGAGCAGTTCTTC.

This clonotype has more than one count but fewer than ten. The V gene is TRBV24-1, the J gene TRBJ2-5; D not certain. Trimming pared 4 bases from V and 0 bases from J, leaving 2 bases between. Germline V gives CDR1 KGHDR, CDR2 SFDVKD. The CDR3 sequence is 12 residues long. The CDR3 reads CATSEDQETQYF. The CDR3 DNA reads TGTGCCACCAGTGAGGACCAAGAGACCCAGTACTTC.

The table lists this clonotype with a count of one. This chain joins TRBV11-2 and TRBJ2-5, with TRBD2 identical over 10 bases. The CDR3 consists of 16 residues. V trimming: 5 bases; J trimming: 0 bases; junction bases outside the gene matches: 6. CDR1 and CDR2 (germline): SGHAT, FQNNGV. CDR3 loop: CASSPKRGGNQETQYF. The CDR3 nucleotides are TGTGCCAGCAGCCCCAAGCGGGGGGGAAACCAAGAGACCCAGTACTTC.

The chain's CDR3 is CSATPWTGNEANEKLFF. The CDR3 nucleotides are TGCAGTGCTACCCCCTGGACAGGGAATGAAGCTAATGAAAAACTGTTTTTT. The genes are TRBV20-1 and TRBJ1-4; TRBD1 matches 8 bases. J gave up 3 bases and V 4 bases, and 13 bases lay outside the gene matches. Germline-derived CDR1 and CDR2 are DFQATT and SNEGSKA (reference sequence). The CDR3 has 17 amino acids.

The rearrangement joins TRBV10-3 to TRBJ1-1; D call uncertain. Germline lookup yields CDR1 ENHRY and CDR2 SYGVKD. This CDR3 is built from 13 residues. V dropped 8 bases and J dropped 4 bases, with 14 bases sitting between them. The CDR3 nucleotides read TGTGCCATCCTCGGTCCTAAGGGCACTGAAGCTTTCTTT. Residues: CAILGPKGTEAFF.

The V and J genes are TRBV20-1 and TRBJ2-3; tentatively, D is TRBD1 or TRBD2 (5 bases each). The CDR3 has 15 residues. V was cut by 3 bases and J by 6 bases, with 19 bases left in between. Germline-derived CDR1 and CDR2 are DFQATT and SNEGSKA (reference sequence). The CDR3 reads CSASLGAMTWDTQYF. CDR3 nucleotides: TGCAGTGCTAGCCTCGGGGCCATGACGTGGGATACGCAGTATTTT.

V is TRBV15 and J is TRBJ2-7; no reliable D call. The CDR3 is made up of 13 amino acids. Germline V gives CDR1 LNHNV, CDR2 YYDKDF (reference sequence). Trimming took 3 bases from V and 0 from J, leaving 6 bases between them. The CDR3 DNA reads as TGTGCCACCAGCAGCTCCGTCTCCTACGAGCAGTACTTC. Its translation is CATSSSVSYEQYF.

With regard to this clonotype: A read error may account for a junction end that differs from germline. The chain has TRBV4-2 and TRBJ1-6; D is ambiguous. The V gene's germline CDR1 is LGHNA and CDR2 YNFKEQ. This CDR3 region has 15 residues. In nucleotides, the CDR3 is TGTGCCAGCAGCCAAGATAGTTTTGCCAATTCACCCCCCCACTTT. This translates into CASSQDSFANSPPHF.